Listed below are T cell receptor beta chains from one sample, sequenced in a study of blood T cell repertoires in COVID-19. Repertoires were generated with immunoSEQ multiplex PCR, while TCRdb's copy carries only in-frame clones and drops some. The sample includes roughly 100,000 clones, about 88% of them seen just once. The specimen sequenced was peripheral blood. Receptor source: a woman aged 80 or over with active COVID-19. Each CDR3 is given with its conserved first and last residue. Fields, in order: J gene, V gene, clone size, CDR3 protein. Only some rows state a clone size, as once, few, many or a class for expanded clones.

>TRBJ1-5|TRBV5-8|.
CASTLVRPQHF
>TRBJ2-2|TRBV4-3|.
CASSQQAGGNTGELFF
>TRBJ2-7|TRBV19|.
CASSYSGDSYEQYF
>TRBJ2-3|TRBV18|.
CASSPAGAQDTQYF
>TRBJ2-7|TRBV7-9|.
CASSLRGDRGDEQYF
>TRBJ2-1|TRBV28|.
CASSLLEPGARFF
>TRBJ2-1|TRBV10-2|.
CASRMQQGAYNEQFF
>TRBJ2-3|TRBV7-9|.
CASAEAGGSPDTQYF
>TRBJ1-2|TRBV19|.
CASRFDRGYGYTF
>TRBJ2-7|TRBV7-9|.
CASSLGTGGLYEQYF
>TRBJ2-1|TRBV5-5|.
CASSLSPDNEQFF
>TRBJ1-2|TRBV7-9|.
CASSPAAPGVNGYTF
>TRBJ1-1|TRBV30|.
CAWAQRSVTEAFF
>TRBJ2-7|TRBV5-6|.
CASSMDRGHNSEQYF
>TRBJ1-1|TRBV6-6|.
CASGAGQRTNTEAFF
>TRBJ2-3|TRBV18|.
CASSPTSGSSDTQYF
>TRBJ2-5|TRBV7-9|.
CASSSPRGAQYF
>TRBJ2-5|TRBV7-3|.
CASSLDRMETQYF
>TRBJ1-1|TRBV5-1|.
CASSLATGGESEAFF
>TRBJ2-6|TRBV7-9|.
CASSRTGAGANVLTF
>TRBJ2-2|TRBV5-1|few
CASSLGFPGLAAGELFF
>TRBJ2-3|TRBV11-2|.
CASSFQTQYF
>TRBJ2-2|TRBV6-5|.
CASSPLAGVTGELFF
>TRBJ1-2|TRBV18|.
CASSPLDAGAYGYTF
>TRBJ2-3|TRBV7-3|.
CASSWGTGSTDTQYF
>TRBJ2-1|TRBV11-2|once
CASSLDLDLAGKRMVDEQFF
>TRBJ2-3|TRBV7-8|.
CASSFQLAPTDTQYF
>TRBJ2-1|TRBV9|.
CASSVGLPAYNEQFF
>TRBJ2-5|TRBV3-1/TRBV3-2|.
CASSQALRLAEQETQYF
>TRBJ2-3|TRBV7-9|.
CASSKGLAGFVHLTDTQYF
>TRBJ2-7|TRBV27|.
CASSSPHVGVLNYEQYF
>TRBJ2-5|TRBV7-9|.
CASHSGQGFLETQYF
>TRBJ2-5|TRBV7-9|.
CASSFQAGGQETQYF
>TRBJ2-1|TRBV2|.
CASSTNLNRGGDYNEQFF
>TRBJ2-3|TRBV27|.
CASSSRTSGRPDTQYF
>TRBJ2-7|TRBV7-9|.
CASTPRDRGSYEQYF
>TRBJ2-7|TRBV2|.
CASRAGTGDEQYF
>TRBJ2-2|TRBV24-1|.
CATSDSGGGSTGELFF
>TRBJ2-7|TRBV6-5|.
CASSWDRVEEQYF
>TRBJ2-7|TRBV14|.
CASSQQRGSYEQYF
>TRBJ2-1|TRBV6-5|.
CASRTGVNEQFF
>TRBJ1-2|TRBV28|.
CASTGTYRGGYTF
>TRBJ2-7|TRBV27|.
CASSSRTGQGYF